This record covers a single T cell receptor (beta chain). Clones were sequenced by immunoSEQ multiplex PCR, and TCRdb holds only the in-frame ones, with some missing. The table lists about 240,000 clones, roughly 86% of them singletons. The CDR3 is 19 amino acids. The data stem from a study of blood T cell repertoires in COVID-19. In the study overall: T cells, B-cell-depleted T cells, or PBMCs provided the cDNA or gDNA that served as material.

This TCR came from a man in his forties or fifties with acute or convalescent COVID-19. Input material: peripheral blood. The chain combines TRBV21-1 with TRBJ2-6; the D call of TRBD1 is as the table states it, not checked on the DNA. TRBV21-1 represents a pseudogene. The chain's CDR3 is CASSKAGQVICSGANVLTF. The DNA for the CDR3 is TGTGCCAGCAGCAAAGCTGGACAGGTAATCTGCTCTGGGGCCAACGTCCTGACTTTC.